These T cell receptor beta chains were read from a single sample in a study of blood T cell repertoires in COVID-19. Profiled with immunoSEQ multiplex PCR; TCRdb holds only in-frame clones, not every one. The profile shows approximately 330,000 clones, about 91% of them singletons. The material sequenced was peripheral blood. All receptors come from a young man with COVID-19, enrolled during active disease. The conserved cysteine and the conserved F or W are not part of the CDR3 here. Each record gives: J gene, V gene, CDR3 protein.

TRBJ1-1	TRBV27	ASSLGAGATEAF
TRBJ2-6	TRBV19	ASSYPGQGLSGANVLT
TRBJ1-1	TRBV29-1	SVVTGVNTEAF
TRBJ1-5	TRBV19	ASSKALGQGTSQPQH
TRBJ1-2	TRBV7-9	ASSILRTGYHYGYT
TRBJ1-1	TRBV19	ASSGAGVNTEAF
TRBJ2-7	TRBV7-8	ASLTGGRSYEQY
TRBJ1-5	TRBV7-9	ASSSSDRGYQPQH
TRBJ2-2	TRBV3-1/TRBV3-2	ASSQRAAGGTGELF
TRBJ2-2	TRBV7-8	ASSRRQGATGELF
TRBJ1-6	TRBV6-5	ASRMGQFNSPLH
TRBJ1-4	TRBV13	ASSFRQVNEKLF
TRBJ2-1	TRBV4-1	ASSASGADREEVGEQF
TRBJ2-7	TRBV19	ASSPGLVVYEQY
TRBJ2-3	TRBV4-3	ASSQAGGSTDTQY
TRBJ1-2	TRBV7-8	ASSREKGVYGYT
TRBJ2-2	TRBV10-3	AISGTGTGVNTGELF
TRBJ1-4	TRBV30	AWAGQSNEKLF
TRBJ2-5	TRBV4-1	ASSQIMSLADGNQY
TRBJ1-2	TRBV4-2	ASSQDNSGTNYGYT
TRBJ2-7	TRBV5-1	ASRAGLGLAGVPEQY
TRBJ1-2	TRBV4-3	ASSQGTTGARGYT
TRBJ1-3	TRBV5-5	ASSLAGGSGNTIY
TRBJ1-4	TRBV4-1	ASSQSGSNEKLF
TRBJ1-2	TRBV18	ASSPATPRTNYGYT
TRBJ2-7	TRBV13	ASSFNQGLQSYEQY
TRBJ2-1	TRBV11-2	ASSLPASGSSNEQF
TRBJ1-1	TRBV3-1/TRBV3-2	ASSQELLTGGSEAF
TRBJ1-6	TRBV3-1/TRBV3-2	ASSQDQGGGNSPLH